Listed here are 9 T cell receptor beta chains from one sample, sequenced in a study of CD8+ T cells in alopecia areata. Sequencing relied on a cDNA template that was reverse transcribed from extracted RNA. Assay used: immunoSEQ multiplex PCR; TCRdb lists only in-frame clones, some missing. This sample yields about 82,000 clones, of which approximately 50% are seen a single time; 5.7% belongs to the top ten. Sequenced: NKG2D-high CD8+ T cells sorted from blood. These receptors all come from a human donor with alopecia areata.

The chain couples TRBV28 to TRBJ2-5; 10 nucleotides line up with TRBD1. This CDR3 spans 16 amino acids. J was trimmed by 4 bases and V by 4 bases; bases with no gene match: 9. Germline assignment: CDR1 MDHEN and CDR2 SYDVKM. In DNA form, the CDR3 reads TGTGCCAGCAGTTCCAACTTCGGACAGGGGGGAGAGACCCAGTACTTC. This gives the protein CASSSNFGQGGETQYF.

The rearrangement links TRBV5-4 to TRBJ2-5; 7 nucleotides agree with TRBD2. The ends lost 3 bases at V and 5 bases at J; junction bases unmatched: 7. Germline V gene data show CDR1 as SGHNT and CDR2 as YYREEE (reference sequence). The CDR3 sequence is 14 residues long. This CDR3 is CASSSGLDGETQYF. In DNA, the CDR3 is TGTGCCAGCAGCTCCGGACTAGACGGGGAGACCCAGTACTTC.

CDR3 residues: CASSSTTGELFF. The CDR3 coding sequence is TGTGCCAGCAGTTCCACCACCGGGGAGCTGTTTTTT. The chain carries TRBV6-5 and TRBJ2-2; D remains unclear. Trimming took 4 bases from V and 4 from J, leaving 4 bases between them. From germline, CDR1 is MNHEY and CDR2 SVGAGI. The CDR3 extends over 12 amino acids.

V usage is TRBV29-1 and J usage is TRBJ1-4, with D unresolved. In germline, CDR1 is SQVTM, CDR2 ANQGSEA. CDR3 length: 13 residues. Trimming cost V 7 bases and J 8 bases, with 17 bases left between them. The CDR3 DNA reads TGCAGCGCCGACCCCGGACTTGGGGAAAAACTGTTTTTT. Protein: CSADPGLGEKLFF.

The rearrangement joins TRBV27 to TRBJ2-7; a weak D match, TRBD2 (5 bases). Deletions cut 2 bases from V and 7 bases from J, with 12 bases between. This CDR3 spans 13 amino acids. Germline V gene sequence: CDR1 MNHEY, CDR2 SMNVEV (reference sequence). This CDR3 reads CASSLRGSLEQYF. CDR3 in DNA: TGTGCCAGCAGTTTACGAGGGTCCTTGGAGCAGTACTTC.

The chain combines TRBV30 with TRBJ1-1; D is possibly TRBD1 (6 bases). Germline V gene data show CDR1 as GTSNPN and CDR2 as SVGIG (reference sequence). The CDR3 spans 12 residues. Trimming took 5 bases from V and 11 from J, leaving 18 bases between them. The CDR3 loop reads CAWQQGVRDAFF. The CDR3 nucleotides are TGTGCCTGGCAACAGGGAGTGAGGGACGCTTTCTTT.

J is TRBJ2-7 and V is TRBV5-6; TRBD1 agrees at 8 bases. V shed 4 bases, J shed 2 bases, and the junction held 5 bases outside the gene matches. The CDR3 consists of 14 residues. Looked up from germline, CDR1 is SGHDT and CDR2 is YYEEEE. The CDR3 loop is CASSAGTGTYEQYF. DNA of the CDR3: TGTGCCAGCAGCGCCGGGACAGGCACCTACGAGCAGTACTTC.

The chain joins TRBV4-3 to TRBJ2-1; D gene unclear. CDR1 and CDR2 from the germline V gene are LGHNA and YSLEER. This CDR3 is built from 14 residues. Trimming removed 1 base at V and 2 bases at J, with 6 bases between. The CDR3 spells CASSQVGPYNEQFF. CDR3 sequence (DNA): TGCGCCAGCAGCCAAGTCGGCCCCTACAATGAGCAGTTCTTC.

This clone has just a few counts. This chain connects TRBV27 to TRBJ2-3; D is uncertain. Looked up from germline, CDR1 is MNHEY and CDR2 is SMNVEV (reference sequence). This CDR3 is built from 12 residues. The V gene lost 9 bases and the J gene lost 6 bases, with 13 bases spanning the gap. CDR3 DNA sequence: TGTGCCAGTGGACCCGTGGGGGATACGCAGTATTTT. Translating it yields CASGPVGDTQYF.